Only a few counts were recorded for the clone carrying this T cell receptor (beta chain). Antigen unknown. TCRdb used MiXCR to reprocess the reads, holding one entry per CDR3 protein. The sample contains about 700,000 distinct CDR3 sequences, roughly 36% of which appear only once. The source of the sample is a study of T cell repertoires in cytomegalovirus infection. Across the whole study: As its CMV epitopes, the study selected recently identified HLA-C-restricted and well-studied HLA-B-restricted targets. Public TCR beta signatures marked donors with CMV infection and the matching HLA.

J gave up 7 bases and V 4 bases, and 11 bases lay outside the gene matches. Germline-derived CDR1 and CDR2 are SGHKS and YYEKEE (reference sequence). The CDR3 runs 15 residues. Notes on the study in general: HLA-C-restricted, CMV-specific TCR beta clonotypes were dominant ex vivo.

This TCR came from a human donor in good health (CMV status not recorded). Some clones in this sample may be carry-over from other donors' samples. The rearrangement uses TRBV5-5 and TRBJ1-2; the match to TRBD1 covers 9 bases. Specimen: cultured PBMCs, collected from culture after CMV antigen stimulation. CDR3 nucleotides: TGTGCCAGCAGCCATGAGGACAGGGGAAGGGCTGGCTACACCTTC. Protein product: CASSHEDRGRAGYTF.